This T cell receptor beta chain originates from a study of T cell clonality in common variable immunodeficiency. The junction had 5 bases not matched to a gene; V was cut back by 6 bases and J by 0 bases. The germline gives CDR1 SNHLY, CDR2 FYNNEI. The CDR3 runs to 15 residues. TCRdb's copy holds only in-frame clones and misses some; the assay was immunoSEQ multiplex PCR. This sample carries around 21,000 clones, none of them present only once. Study-wide points: Fewer deletions and N-nucleotide insertions were reportedly seen in common variable immunodeficiency TCR beta sequences.

For at least one year, all CVID subjects received replacement immunoglobulin. In the case of this clone: The antigen is not known. With the read ending 3 residues before the CDR3 end, the germline J gene is used to fill in that end.

The chain links TRBV2 to TRBJ2-7; 10 nucleotides agree with TRBD2. The TCR was taken from a human donor with common variable immunodeficiency. Material for sequencing was peripheral blood mononuclear cells. CDR3 sequence: CASSSGTSVSYEQYF. The CDR3 bases that were read are TGTGCCAGCAGCTCCGGGACTAGCGTCTCCTACGAG.